This entry describes one T cell receptor (beta chain). The entry originates in a study of T-cell reconstitution after alpha-beta-depleted transplantation in children. The library targeted TCRbeta and was prepared with unique molecular identifiers. TCRdb recomputed calls from the PCR reads with MiXCR, one row per CDR3 protein. This sample has roughly 200,000 distinct CDR3 sequences, with around 9.6% found just once. Looked up from germline, CDR1 is MNHNS and CDR2 is SASEGT. The length of the CDR3 is 13 residues. Deletions cut 8 bases from V and 2 bases from J, with 13 bases between. Sequencing was performed on PBMCs from the stem cell graft donor, taken from the stem cell graft. This receptor was obtained from a human donor who donated a stem cell graft to a child with acute lymphoblastic leukemia. The chain carries TRBV6-1 and TRBJ2-7; D uncertain. The CDR3 DNA reads TGTGCCAGCGCGAGAAAAGACGCCTACGAGCAGTACTTC. Translation: CASARKDAYEQYF.